The present TCR beta chain was sequenced within a study of T-cell memory formation after mild COVID-19. Study as a whole: Each donor largely had its own TCR clusters.

Sample barcodes and UMIs were carried by the TCR alpha and TCR beta cDNA libraries that 5'RACE generated with constant-segment primers. Each CDR3 protein gets one entry after TCRdb re-called the 5' RACE reads with MiXCR. The sample lists more than 300,000 distinct CDR3 sequences; around a fifth were seen once. With V trimmed by 5 bases and J by 8 bases, 2 bases remained unmatched. From germline, CDR1 is MNHEY and CDR2 SMNVEV (reference sequence). The CDR3 length is 14 residues. Overall study findings and caveats: Among contracting clones, CD4+ were mainly CM/EM and CD8+ enriched in EMRA. There was a balanced CD4/CD8 profile in clones contracting day 15 to 85, and later expanders leaned CD4+.

On this clonotype: No antigen is known for it.

The chain is built from TRBV27 and TRBJ2-2, with 13 bases identical to TRBD2. This TCR came from a man younger than 35 who had mild COVID-19 (a few samples of this study predate the infection). Cell type and time point are not known. The sample taken for sequencing was PBMCs or a T cell subset sorted from them (not recorded which). The CDR3 bases are TGTGCCAGCAGTCTGGGACTAGCGGGAGGGGAGCTGTTTTTT. This gives the protein CASSLGLAGGELFF.